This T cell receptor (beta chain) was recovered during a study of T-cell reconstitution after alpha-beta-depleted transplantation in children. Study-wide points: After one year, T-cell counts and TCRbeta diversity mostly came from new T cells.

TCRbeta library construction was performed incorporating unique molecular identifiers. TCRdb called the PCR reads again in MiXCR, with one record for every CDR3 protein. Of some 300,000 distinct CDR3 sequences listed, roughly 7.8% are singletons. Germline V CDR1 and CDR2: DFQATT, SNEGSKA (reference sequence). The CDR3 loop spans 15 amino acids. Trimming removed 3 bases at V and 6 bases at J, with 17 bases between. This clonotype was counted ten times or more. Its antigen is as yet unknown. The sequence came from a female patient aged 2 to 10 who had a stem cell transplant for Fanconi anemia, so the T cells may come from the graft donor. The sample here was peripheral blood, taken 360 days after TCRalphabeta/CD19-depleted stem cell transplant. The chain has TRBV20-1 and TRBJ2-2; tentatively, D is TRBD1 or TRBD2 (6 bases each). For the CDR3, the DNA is TGCAGTGCTAGTATTAGGGGGGCCCACCCCGGGGAGCTGTTTTTT. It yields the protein CSASIRGAHPGELFF.